This T cell receptor (beta chain) is drawn from a study of T cells after yellow fever vaccination. Study details: When fractions had low cell numbers, they were prepared with SMART-Seq v4 Ultra Low Input.

MiXCR was run by TCRdb on the 5' RACE reads, yielding one entry per CDR3 protein. This repertoire shows hundreds of thousands of distinct CDR3 sequences, more than 8.5% found once; its top ten account for around 17%. This clonotype was counted between two and nine times. The CDR3 spans 16 residues. Germline V lookup: CDR1 SGHRS, CDR2 YFSETQ. V lost 1 base and J 8 bases, leaving 16 bases between the germline ends. This chain joins TRBV5-1 and TRBJ1-6; D may be TRBD1 (5 bases). The sequence was collected from a man aged 18 to 30 who received the YFV17D yellow fever vaccine. The sequenced sample was PBMCs, obtained on the day of the first yellow fever vaccination. CDR3 sequence: CASSLHTGTKDSPLHF. The DNA for the CDR3 is TGCGCCAGCAGCTTGCATACCGGGACTAAGGATTCACCCCTCCACTTT.